Presented here are 22 T cell receptor beta chains from one specimen sequenced in a study of T cell repertoires in cytomegalovirus infection. TCRdb used MiXCR to reprocess the reads, holding one entry per CDR3 protein. Counted here are about 770,000 distinct CDR3 sequences, about 28% occurring once; the ten biggest clones make up roughly 13%. Their cognate antigens are unknown. The source was cultured CD8+ T cells from PBMCs, collected from culture after CMV antigen stimulation. The receptors shown here come from a human donor in good health (CMV status not recorded). Some clones in this sample may be carry-over from other donors' samples.

The chain links TRBV28 to TRBJ1-5; 8 bases agree with TRBD1. V lost 4 bases, J lost 6 bases, and 11 bases stayed unmatched. This CDR3 has 16 amino acids. Germline CDR1 is MDHEN and CDR2 is SYDVKM. For the CDR3, the DNA is TGTGCCAGCAGTTCCATATACAGGGGGGCGGTTCAGCCCCAGCATTTT. Protein: CASSSIYRGAVQPQHF.

The chain employs TRBV9 and TRBJ1-4; 11 nucleotides line up with TRBD1. Germline trimming cut 2 bases from V and 5 bases from J; bases unmatched to any gene: 5. CDR3 size: 16 residues. Germline V gives CDR1 SGDLS, CDR2 YYNGEE. The CDR3 DNA sequence: TGTGCCAGCAGCGTTGGGACAGGGGGTCCAAATGAAAAACTGTTTTTT. Protein sequence: CASSVGTGGPNEKLFF.

This clonotype was seen more than once but under ten times. DNA of the CDR3: TGCGCCAGCAGTCAAATCTTACAGGGGGCGGCATGGAATTCACCCCTCCACTTT. It codes for CASSQILQGAAWNSPLHF. The chain is built from TRBV23-1 and TRBJ1-6; 9 bases fit TRBD1. TRBV23-1 carries the ORF label, with uncertain function. The CDR3 has 18 residues. V lost 2 bases to trimming and J lost 7 bases; unmatched junction nucleotides: 12.

J is TRBJ1-3 and V is TRBV27; D remains unclear. In germline, CDR1 is MNHEY, CDR2 SMNVEV (reference sequence). This CDR3 comprises 14 residues. V gave up 3 bases and J gave up 0 bases, with 6 bases separating them. The CDR3 nucleotides read TGTGCCAGCAGTTTTAGCTACTCTGGAAACACCATATATTTT. Its translation: CASSFSYSGNTIYF.

This clonotype was seen many times. The chain combines TRBV7-8 with TRBJ1-6; D uncertain. V gave up 5 bases and J gave up 3 bases, with 17 bases separating them. In germline, CDR1 is SGHVS, CDR2 FQNEAQ. This CDR3 region has 17 residues. DNA of the CDR3: TGTGCCAGCAGCCAGAATTACCGGGAGTACTATAATTCACCCCTCCACTTT. Its translation is CASSQNYREYYNSPLHF.

This clonotype was seen a handful of times. The V and J genes are TRBV6-5 and TRBJ2-1, with 7 positions matching TRBD2. Germline V gives CDR1 MNHEY, CDR2 SVGAGI. The junction had 14 bases not matched to a gene; V was cut back by 11 bases and J by 7 bases. CDR3 length: 14 amino acids. CDR3 protein: CAATRGGLGNEQFF. The DNA of the CDR3 is TGTGCCGCCACACGCGGGGGTCTAGGGAATGAGCAGTTCTTC.

This clonotype was found a few times. V gene TRBV24-1 combines with J gene TRBJ2-1; 11 positions match TRBD1. V was clipped by 3 bases and J by 1 base; unmatched bases: 10. Germline V gene sequence: CDR1 KGHDR, CDR2 SFDVKD. CDR3 length: 19 amino acids. The CDR3 is CATSDLIGTGGGSYNEQFF. CDR3 coding DNA: TGTGCCACCAGTGATCTTATTGGGACAGGGGGTGGGTCCTACAATGAGCAGTTCTTC.

The chain combines TRBV25-1 with TRBJ2-3; TRBD2 might be the D (5 bases). The CDR3 spans 15 residues. The V and J ends lost 8 bases and 3 bases respectively, with 18 bases between them. Germline V lookup: CDR1 MGHDK, CDR2 SYGVNS. The DNA for the CDR3 is TGTGCCAGCTCATCGGCCAAGATAGCGACAGATACGCAGTATTTT. Protein: CASSSAKIATDTQYF.

This clonotype turned up a few times. This chain uses TRBV29-1 with TRBJ1-3; TRBD1 might be the D (5 bases). Deletions cut 5 bases from V and 1 base from J, with 12 bases between. Germline lookup yields CDR1 SQVTM and CDR2 ANQGSEA. The CDR3 runs to 14 residues. The CDR3, as DNA: TGCAGCGTTCGGGGGTCGGAGTCTGGAAACACCATATATTTT. This translates into CSVRGSESGNTIYF.

The chain couples TRBV27 to TRBJ1-2; D is unclear. The CDR3 contains 12 residues. V dropped 7 bases and J dropped 11 bases, with 17 bases sitting between them. CDR1 is MNHEY and CDR2 is SMNVEV in the germline V gene (reference sequence). CDR3 loop: CASIVLRIQYTF. CDR3 in DNA: TGTGCCAGCATTGTTCTACGGATCCAGTACACCTTC.

This clonotype was found once. This chain uses TRBV6-5 with TRBJ2-3, with 7 positions matching TRBD1. From germline, CDR1 is MNHEY and CDR2 SVGAGI. Losses at the gene ends were 4 bases for V and 2 bases for J; bases not matched to a gene: 6. The CDR3 is 15 amino acids. CDR3 amino acids: CASSSATGITDTQYF. Here the CDR3 DNA reads TGTGCCAGCAGTTCGGCGACAGGGATCACAGATACGCAGTATTTT.

This clonotype was seen only a few times. V gene TRBV14 combines with J gene TRBJ2-7, with TRBD1 as a possible D gene (6 bases). Germline V lookup: CDR1 SGHDN, CDR2 FVKESK. The CDR3 contains 16 residues. The V and J ends lost 4 bases and 3 bases respectively, with 19 bases between them. The CDR3 region is CASSPRYRVGSYEQYF. The CDR3 region has the DNA TGTGCCAGCAGCCCTCGGTACAGGGTTGGGAGCTACGAGCAGTACTTC.

V and J are TRBV27 and TRBJ2-7; D is ambiguous. CDR3 length equals 13 residues. CDR1 and CDR2 from the germline V gene are MNHEY and SMNVEV (reference sequence). Trimming pared 6 bases from V and 0 bases from J, leaving 9 bases between. Here the CDR3 DNA reads TGTGCCAGCAGGGGCTTCAGCTCCTACGAGCAGTACGTC. It is translated as CASRGFSSYEQYV.

This clonotype was observed a handful of times. The chain has TRBV20-1 and TRBJ1-1; D uncertain. Germline V CDR1 and CDR2: DFQATT, SNEGSKA (reference sequence). Trimming removed 6 bases at V and 7 bases at J, with 9 bases between. CDR3 length equals 10 residues. The CDR3 region has the DNA TGCAGTGCCACCCAGATTGAAGCTTTCTTT. This sequence encodes CSATQIEAFF.

The chain carries TRBV6-2 or TRBV6-3 and TRBJ2-1; 9 bases are a match to TRBD2. This CDR3 comprises 15 residues. The germline CDR1 and CDR2 sequences are MNHEY and SVGEGT. J gave up 3 bases and V 6 bases, and 6 bases lay outside the gene matches. CDR3: CASSRGTSFYNEQFF. The CDR3 coding sequence is TGTGCCAGCAGCAGGGGGACTAGCTTCTACAATGAGCAGTTCTTC.

This chain uses TRBV10-2 with TRBJ1-1; unclear D gene. The CDR3 consists of 12 residues. In germline, CDR1 is WSHSY, CDR2 SAAADI. V lost 3 bases and J lost 5, with 7 bases in between. The DNA for the CDR3 is TGCGCCAGCAGTGATGGCGGGACTGAAGCTTTCTTT. Protein product: CASSDGGTEAFF.

This clonotype has at least ten counts. The rearrangement uses TRBV11-2 and TRBJ2-1, with D tentatively TRBD1 (6 bases). Per germline, CDR1 SGHAT and CDR2 FQNNGV. This CDR3 comprises 15 residues. The V end was cut by 5 bases, the J end by 0 bases, with 11 bases between. The CDR3 is CASSRGRGSYNEQFF. DNA of the CDR3: TGTGCCAGCAGCCGCGGCAGGGGCTCCTACAATGAGCAGTTCTTC. Supplemented by reference TRBV11-2 and TRBJ2-1, the full variable domain reads EAGVAQSPRYKIIEKRQSVAFWCNPISGHATLYWYQQILGQGPKLLIQFQNNGVVDDSQLPKDRFSAERLKGVDSTLKIQPAKLEDSAVYLCASSRGRGSYNEQFFGPGTRLTVL.

The chain joins TRBV5-1 to TRBJ2-3; D gene uncertain. Per germline, CDR1 SGHRS and CDR2 YFSETQ. V shed 2 bases and J shed 5 bases, with 6 bases lying between them. The CDR3 is made up of 12 amino acids. The CDR3 protein is CASSFNRDTQYF. In nucleotides, the CDR3 is TGCGCCAGCAGCTTTAACAGAGATACGCAGTATTTT.

The chain links TRBV28 to TRBJ1-5; tentatively, D is TRBD1 (6 bases). The CDR3 is made up of 15 amino acids. Germline V gene data show CDR1 as MDHEN and CDR2 as SYDVKM. V dropped 5 bases and J dropped 6 bases, with 17 bases sitting between them. The CDR3 bases are TGTGCCAGCAGTCTCAGCCGGGACATCACTCAGCCCCAGCATTTT. It encodes CASSLSRDITQPQHF.

This clonotype has just a few counts. This rearrangement joins TRBV27 to TRBJ1-1; D is ambiguous. CDR1 is MNHEY and CDR2 is SMNVEV in the germline V gene (reference sequence). Trimming removed 6 bases at V and 0 bases at J, with 11 bases between. This CDR3 comprises 14 residues. The chain's CDR3 is CASRPLEVNTEAFF. The CDR3 DNA is TGTGCCAGCAGGCCGCTCGAGGTGAACACTGAAGCTTTCTTT.

The CDR3 loop is CASSSSRAYRTEAFF. CDR3 coding DNA: TGTGCCAGCAGTTCCTCCAGGGCTTATAGAACTGAAGCTTTCTTT. The chain employs TRBV6-6 and TRBJ1-1, with D tentatively TRBD1 (5 bases). The length of the CDR3 is 15 residues. Germline CDR1 and CDR2: MNHNY and SVGAGI (reference sequence). Trimming took off 4 bases at V and 5 bases at J, with 17 bases between the two ends.

In its sample, this clonotype was seen once. V and J are TRBV18 and TRBJ2-3; tentatively, D is TRBD1 (6 bases). V lost 3 bases, J lost 2 bases, and 18 bases lay in between. The CDR3 sequence is 17 residues long. Germline V gives CDR1 KGHSH, CDR2 LQKENI. CDR3: CASSPGAKVFLTDTQYF. Written as DNA, the CDR3 is TGTGCCAGCTCACCGGGGGCGAAGGTCTTCCTCACAGATACGCAGTATTTT.